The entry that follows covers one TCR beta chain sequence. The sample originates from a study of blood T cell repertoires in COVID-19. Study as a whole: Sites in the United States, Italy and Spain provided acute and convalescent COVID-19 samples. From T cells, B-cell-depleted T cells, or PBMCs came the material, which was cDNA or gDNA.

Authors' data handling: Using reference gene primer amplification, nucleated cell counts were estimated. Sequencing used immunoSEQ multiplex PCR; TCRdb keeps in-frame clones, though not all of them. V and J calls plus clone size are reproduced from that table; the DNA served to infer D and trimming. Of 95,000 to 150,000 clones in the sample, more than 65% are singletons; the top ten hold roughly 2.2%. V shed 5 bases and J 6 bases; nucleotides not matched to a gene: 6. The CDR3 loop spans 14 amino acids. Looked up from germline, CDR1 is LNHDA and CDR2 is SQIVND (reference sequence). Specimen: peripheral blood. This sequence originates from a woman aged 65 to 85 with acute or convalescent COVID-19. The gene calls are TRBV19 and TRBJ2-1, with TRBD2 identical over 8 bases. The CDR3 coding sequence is TGTGCCAGTAGTCGGAGCGGGAGCATCAATGAGCAGTTCTTC. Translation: CASSRSGSINEQFF.